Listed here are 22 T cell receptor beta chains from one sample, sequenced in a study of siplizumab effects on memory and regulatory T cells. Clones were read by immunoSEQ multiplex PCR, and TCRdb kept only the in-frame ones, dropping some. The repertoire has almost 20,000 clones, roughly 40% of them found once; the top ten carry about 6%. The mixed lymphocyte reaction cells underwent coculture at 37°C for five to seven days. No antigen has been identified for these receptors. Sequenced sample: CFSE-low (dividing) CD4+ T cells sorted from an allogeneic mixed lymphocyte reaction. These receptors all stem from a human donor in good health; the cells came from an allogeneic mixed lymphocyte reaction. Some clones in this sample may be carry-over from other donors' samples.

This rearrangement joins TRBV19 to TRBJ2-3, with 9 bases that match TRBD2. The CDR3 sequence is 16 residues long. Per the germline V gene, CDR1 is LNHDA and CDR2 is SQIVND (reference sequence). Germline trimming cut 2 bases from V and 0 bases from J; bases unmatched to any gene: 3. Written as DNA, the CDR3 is TGTGCCAGTAGTATATGGCTAGCGGGAAGCACAGATACGCAGTATTTT. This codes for CASSIWLAGSTDTQYF. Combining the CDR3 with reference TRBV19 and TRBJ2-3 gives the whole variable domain DGGITQSPKYLFRKEGQNVTLSCEQNLNHDAMYWYRQDPGQGLRLIYYSQIVNDFQKGDIAEGYSVSREKKESFPLTVTSAQKNPTAFYLCASSIWLAGSTDTQYFGPGTRLTVL.

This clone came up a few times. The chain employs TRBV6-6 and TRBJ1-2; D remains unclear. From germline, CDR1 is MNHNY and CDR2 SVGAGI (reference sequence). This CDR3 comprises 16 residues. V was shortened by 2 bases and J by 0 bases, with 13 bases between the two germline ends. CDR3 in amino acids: CASSYPREIANYGYTF. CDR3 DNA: TGTGCCAGCAGTTACCCGAGAGAAATTGCTAACTATGGCTACACCTTC.

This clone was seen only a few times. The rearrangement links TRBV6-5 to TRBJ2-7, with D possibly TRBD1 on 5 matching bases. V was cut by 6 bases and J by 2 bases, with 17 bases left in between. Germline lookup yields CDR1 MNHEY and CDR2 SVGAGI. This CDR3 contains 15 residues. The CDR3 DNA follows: TGTGCCAGCAGGTCTCAGATCAGGGAACCCTACGAGCAGTACTTC. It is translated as CASRSQIREPYEQYF.

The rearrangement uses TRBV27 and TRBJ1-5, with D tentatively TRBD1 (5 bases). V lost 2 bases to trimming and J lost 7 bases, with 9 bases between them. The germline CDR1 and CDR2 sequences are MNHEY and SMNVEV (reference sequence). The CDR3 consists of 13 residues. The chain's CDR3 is CASSLPGPQPQHF. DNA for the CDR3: TGTGCCAGCAGTTTACCAGGGCCCCAGCCCCAGCATTTT.

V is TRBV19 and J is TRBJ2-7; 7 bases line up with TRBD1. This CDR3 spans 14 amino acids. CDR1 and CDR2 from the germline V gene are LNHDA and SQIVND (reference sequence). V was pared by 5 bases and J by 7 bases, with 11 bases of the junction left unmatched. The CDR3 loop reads CASSFAGTVSEQYF. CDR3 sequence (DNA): TGTGCCAGTAGTTTTGCCGGGACAGTGAGTGAGCAGTACTTC.

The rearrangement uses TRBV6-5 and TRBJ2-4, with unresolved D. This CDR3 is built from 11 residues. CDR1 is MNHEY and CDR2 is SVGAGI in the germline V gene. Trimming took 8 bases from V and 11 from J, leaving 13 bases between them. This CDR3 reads CASLSLTVQYF. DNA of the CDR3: TGTGCCAGCCTCTCCCTTACCGTTCAGTACTTC.

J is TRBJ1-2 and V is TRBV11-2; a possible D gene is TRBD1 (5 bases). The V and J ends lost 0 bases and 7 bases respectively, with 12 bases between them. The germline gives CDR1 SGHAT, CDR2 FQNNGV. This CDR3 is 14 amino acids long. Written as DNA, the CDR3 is TGTGCCAGCAGCTTAGACAGGGTAGCCAGTGGCTACACCTTC. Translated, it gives CASSLDRVASGYTF.

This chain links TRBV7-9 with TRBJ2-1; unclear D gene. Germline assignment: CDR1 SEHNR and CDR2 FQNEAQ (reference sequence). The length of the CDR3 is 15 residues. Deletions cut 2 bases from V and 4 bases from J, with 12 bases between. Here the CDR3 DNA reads TGTGCCAGCAGCTTACAGCAGTCCAGTTACAATGAGCAGTTCTTC. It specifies CASSLQQSSYNEQFF.

The CDR3 is CSATLTGRETQYF. The CDR3 nucleotides read TGCAGCGCCACTCTGACAGGGAGGGAGACCCAGTACTTC. The chain is built from TRBV29-1 and TRBJ2-5, with a tentative D call TRBD1 (7 bases). The CDR3 has 13 residues. Germline values: CDR1 SQVTM, CDR2 ANQGSEA. V was cut by 7 bases and J by 5 bases, with 17 bases left in between.

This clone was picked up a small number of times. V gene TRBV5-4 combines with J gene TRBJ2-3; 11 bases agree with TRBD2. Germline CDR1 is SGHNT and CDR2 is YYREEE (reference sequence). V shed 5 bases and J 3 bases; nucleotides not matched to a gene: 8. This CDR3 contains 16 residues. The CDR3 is CASSLRLAGFTDTQYF. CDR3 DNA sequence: TGTGCCAGCAGTCTCCGACTAGCGGGGTTTACAGATACGCAGTATTTT. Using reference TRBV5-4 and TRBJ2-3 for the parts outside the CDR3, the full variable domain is ETGVTQSPTHLIKTRGQQVTLRCSSQSGHNTVSWYQQALGQGPQFIFQYYREEENGRGNFPPRFSGLQFPNYSSELNVNALELDDSALYLCASSLRLAGFTDTQYFGPGTRLTVL.

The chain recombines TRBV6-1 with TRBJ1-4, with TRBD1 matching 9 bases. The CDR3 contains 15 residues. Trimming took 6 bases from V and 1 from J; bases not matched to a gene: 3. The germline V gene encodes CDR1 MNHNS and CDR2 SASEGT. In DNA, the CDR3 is TGTGCCAGCAGGTACAGGGGGCTAACTAATGAAAAACTGTTTTTT. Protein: CASRYRGLTNEKLFF.

The CDR3: CAWSVELSYTF. The CDR3 DNA follows: TGTGCCTGGAGTGTAGAGCTAAGCTACACCTTC. The chain is built from TRBV30 and TRBJ1-2; D gene ambiguous. The germline gives CDR1 GTSNPN, CDR2 SVGIG (reference sequence). Deletions cut 0 bases from V and 9 bases from J, with 8 bases between. This CDR3 comprises 11 residues.

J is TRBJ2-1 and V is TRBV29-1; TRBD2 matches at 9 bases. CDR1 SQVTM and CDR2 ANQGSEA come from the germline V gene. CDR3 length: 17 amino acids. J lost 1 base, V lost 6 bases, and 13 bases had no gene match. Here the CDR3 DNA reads TGCAGCGTGAAAACCGGGACTAGCTTCGTTTCCTACAATGAGCAGTTCTTC. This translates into CSVKTGTSFVSYNEQFF.

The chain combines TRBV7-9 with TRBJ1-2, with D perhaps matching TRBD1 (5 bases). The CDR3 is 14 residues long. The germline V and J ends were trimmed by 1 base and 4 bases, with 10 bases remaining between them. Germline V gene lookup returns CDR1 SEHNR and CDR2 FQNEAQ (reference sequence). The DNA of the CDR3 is TGTGCCAGCAGCTTAGGGCAGGGTCTCTATGGCTACACCTTC. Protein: CASSLGQGLYGYTF. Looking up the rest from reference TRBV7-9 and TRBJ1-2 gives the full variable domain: DTGVSQNPRHKITKRGQNVTFRCDPISEHNRLYWYRQTLGQGPEFLTYFQNEAQLEKSRLLSDRFSAERPKGSFSTLEIQRTEQGDSAMYLCASSLGQGLYGYTFGSGTRLTVV.

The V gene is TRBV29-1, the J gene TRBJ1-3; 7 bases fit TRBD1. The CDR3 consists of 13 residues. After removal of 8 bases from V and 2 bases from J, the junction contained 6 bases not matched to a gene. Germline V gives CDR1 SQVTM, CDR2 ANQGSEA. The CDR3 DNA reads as TGCAGCTTTCAGGGGGGCCCTGGAAACACCATATATTTT. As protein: CSFQGGPGNTIYF.

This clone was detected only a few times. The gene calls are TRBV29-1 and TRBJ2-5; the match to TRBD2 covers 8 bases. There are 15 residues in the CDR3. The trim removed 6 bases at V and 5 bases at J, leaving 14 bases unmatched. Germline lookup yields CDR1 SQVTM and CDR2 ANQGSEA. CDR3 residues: CSVGLGGGVGETQYF. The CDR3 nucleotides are TGCAGCGTGGGGCTCGGGGGGGGAGTAGGTGAGACCCAGTACTTC.

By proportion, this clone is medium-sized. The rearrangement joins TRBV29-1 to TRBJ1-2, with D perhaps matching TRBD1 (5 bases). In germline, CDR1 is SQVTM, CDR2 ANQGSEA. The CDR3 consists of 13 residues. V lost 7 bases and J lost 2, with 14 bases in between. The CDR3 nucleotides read TGCAGCGCCGGTTCCGGGACCAACTATGGCTACACCTTC. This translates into CSAGSGTNYGYTF.

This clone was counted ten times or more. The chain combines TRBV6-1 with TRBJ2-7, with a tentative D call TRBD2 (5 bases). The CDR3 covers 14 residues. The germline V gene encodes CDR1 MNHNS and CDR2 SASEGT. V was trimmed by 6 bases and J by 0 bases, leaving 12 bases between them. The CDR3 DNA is TGTGCCAGCAGGAGCGCGGGCAGCTCCTACGAGCAGTACTTC. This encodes CASRSAGSSYEQYF.

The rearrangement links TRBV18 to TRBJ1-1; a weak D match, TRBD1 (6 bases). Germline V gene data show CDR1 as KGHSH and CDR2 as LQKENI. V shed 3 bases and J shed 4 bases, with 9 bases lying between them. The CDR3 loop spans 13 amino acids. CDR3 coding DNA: TGTGCCAGCTCACCCCGGACAGCCACTGAAGCTTTCTTT. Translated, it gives CASSPRTATEAFF.

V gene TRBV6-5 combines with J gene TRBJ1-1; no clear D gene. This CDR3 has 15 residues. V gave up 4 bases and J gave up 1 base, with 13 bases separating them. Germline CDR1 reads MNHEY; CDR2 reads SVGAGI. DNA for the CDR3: TGTGCCAGCAGTTCATCCCTCGACAAGAACACTGAAGCTTTCTTT. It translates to CASSSSLDKNTEAFF.

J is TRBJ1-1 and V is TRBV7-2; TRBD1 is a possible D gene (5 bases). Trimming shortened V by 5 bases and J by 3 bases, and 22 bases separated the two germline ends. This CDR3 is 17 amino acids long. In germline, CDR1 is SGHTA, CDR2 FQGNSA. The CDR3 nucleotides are TGTGCCAGCAGCCATGGACGGGGCTTGGGCTCGGACACTGAAGCTTTCTTT. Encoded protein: CASSHGRGLGSDTEAFF. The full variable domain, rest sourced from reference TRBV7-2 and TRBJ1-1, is GAGVSQSPSNKVTEKGKDVELRCDPISGHTALYWYRQSLGQGLEFLIYFQGNSAPDKSGLPSDRFSAERTGGSVSTLTIQRTQQEDSAVYLCASSHGRGLGSDTEAFFGQGTRLTVV.

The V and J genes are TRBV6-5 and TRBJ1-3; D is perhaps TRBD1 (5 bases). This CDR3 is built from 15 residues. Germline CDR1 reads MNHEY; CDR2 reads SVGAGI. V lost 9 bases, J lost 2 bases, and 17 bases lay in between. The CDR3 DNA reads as TGTGCCAGTTCACGGGGCAGGTTGCCTGGAAACACCATATATTTT. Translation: CASSRGRLPGNTIYF.